The TCR beta chain under discussion was sequenced for a study of T cells after yellow fever vaccination. There are 13 residues in the CDR3. Trimming shortened V by 6 bases and J by 3 bases, and 11 bases separated the two germline ends. Germline CDR1 reads SNHLY; CDR2 reads FYNNEI. The TCR cDNA carried a universal primer site and UMIs from 5'RACE template switching. Via MiXCR, TCRdb re-called the 5' RACE reads, giving one row per CDR3 protein. The data contain 610,000 or so distinct CDR3 sequences, 12% of them seen just once; the ten biggest clones take up 14% to 15%. Study results and limitations: Post-booster repertoires again held most primary-vaccination clones (about 95% CD4, 80% to 90% CD8). The appearance of a small share of clonotypes in both CD4 and CD8 compartments was observed.

This clonotype appeared a few times. Antigen specificity is unknown. This sequence originates from a man under 40 who received the YFV17D yellow fever vaccine. This sample comprised PBMCs, obtained on the day of the yellow fever booster vaccination. The rearrangement uses TRBV2 and TRBJ1-2, with a tentative D call TRBD1 (6 bases). The CDR3 DNA reads as TGTGCCAGCAGGGGGGCCGCGGACTATGGCTACACCTTC. It translates to CASRGAADYGYTF.